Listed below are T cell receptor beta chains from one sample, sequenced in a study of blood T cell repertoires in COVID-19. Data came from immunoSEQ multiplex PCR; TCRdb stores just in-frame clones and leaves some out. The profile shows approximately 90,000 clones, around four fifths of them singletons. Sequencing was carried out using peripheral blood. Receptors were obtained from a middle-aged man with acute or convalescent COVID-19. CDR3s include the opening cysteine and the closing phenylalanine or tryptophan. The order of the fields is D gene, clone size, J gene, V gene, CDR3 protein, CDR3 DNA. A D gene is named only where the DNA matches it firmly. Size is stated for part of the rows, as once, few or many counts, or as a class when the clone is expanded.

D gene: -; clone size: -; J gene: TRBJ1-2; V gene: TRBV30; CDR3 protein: CAWSGNYGYTF; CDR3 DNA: TGTGCCTGGAGCGGGAACTATGGCTACACCTTC
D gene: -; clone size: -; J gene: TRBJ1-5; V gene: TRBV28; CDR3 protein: CASCRESYQPQHF; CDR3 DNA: TGTGCCAGTTGCCGCGAGTCCTACCAGCCCCAGCATTTT
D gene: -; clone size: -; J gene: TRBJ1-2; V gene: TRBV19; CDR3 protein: CASRNPHEQGNGYTF; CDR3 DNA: TGTGCCAGTAGAAACCCGCATGAACAGGGTAATGGCTACACCTTC
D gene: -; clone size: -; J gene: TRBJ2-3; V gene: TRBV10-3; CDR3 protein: CAISAVRTDTQYF; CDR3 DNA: TGTGCCATCAGTGCAGTGCGCACAGATACGCAGTATTTT
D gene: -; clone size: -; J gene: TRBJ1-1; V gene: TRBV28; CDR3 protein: CASSLTQLNTEAFF; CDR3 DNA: TGTGCCAGCAGTCTGACACAGCTGAACACTGAAGCTTTCTTT
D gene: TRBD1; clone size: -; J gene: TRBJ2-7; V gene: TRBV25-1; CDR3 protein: CASSESGGQGAYEQYF; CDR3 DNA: TGTGCCAGCAGTGAATCAGGTGGACAGGGGGCCTACGAGCAGTACTTC
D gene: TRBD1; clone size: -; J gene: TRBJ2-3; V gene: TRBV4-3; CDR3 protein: CASSQDRRGPSDTQYF; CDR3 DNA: TGCGCCAGCAGCCAAGATCGCAGGGGGCCGTCAGATACGCAGTATTTT
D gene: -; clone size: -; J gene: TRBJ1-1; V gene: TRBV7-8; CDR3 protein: CASSLSSRGNTEAFF; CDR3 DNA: TGTGCCAGCAGCTTATCGAGCAGGGGGAACACTGAAGCTTTCTTT
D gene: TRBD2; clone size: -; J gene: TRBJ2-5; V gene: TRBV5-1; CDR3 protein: CASSLRASGNWETQYF; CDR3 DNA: TGCGCCAGCAGCTTGAGGGCTAGCGGGAATTGGGAGACCCAGTACTTC
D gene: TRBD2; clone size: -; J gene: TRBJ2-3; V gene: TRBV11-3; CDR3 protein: CASSLGRGGASDTQYF; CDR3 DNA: TGTGCCAGCAGTCTAGGGCGCGGGGGGGCCTCAGATACGCAGTATTTT
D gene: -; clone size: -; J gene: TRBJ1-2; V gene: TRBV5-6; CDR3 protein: CASSEKTGLYGYTF; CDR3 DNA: TGTGCCAGCAGCGAGAAGACAGGTCTCTATGGCTACACCTTC
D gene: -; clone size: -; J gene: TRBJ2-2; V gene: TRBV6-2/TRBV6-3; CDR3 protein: CASSWTVTGELFF; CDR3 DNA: TGTGCCAGCAGTTGGACAGTAACCGGGGAGCTGTTTTTT
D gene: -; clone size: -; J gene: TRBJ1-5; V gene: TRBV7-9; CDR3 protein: CASSPGSGDSNQPQHF; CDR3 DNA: TGTGCCAGCAGCCCGGGCTCGGGAGATAGCAATCAGCCCCAGCATTTT
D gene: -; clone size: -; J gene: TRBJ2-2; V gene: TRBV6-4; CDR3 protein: CASSVGAGELFF; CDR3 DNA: TGTGCCAGCAGTGTCGGAGCCGGGGAGCTGTTTTTT
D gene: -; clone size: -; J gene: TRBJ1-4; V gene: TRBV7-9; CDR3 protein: CASSPYGGAPNEKLFF; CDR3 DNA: TGTGCCAGCAGCCCTTATGGGGGGGCCCCGAATGAAAAACTGTTTTTT
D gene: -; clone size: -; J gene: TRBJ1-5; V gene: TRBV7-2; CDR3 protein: CASSLDPMGGYSNQPQHF; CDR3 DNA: TGTGCCAGCAGCTTGGACCCGATGGGGGGTTATAGCAATCAGCCCCAGCATTTT
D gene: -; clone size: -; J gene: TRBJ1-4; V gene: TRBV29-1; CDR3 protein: CSVRYQDKLFF; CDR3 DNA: TGCAGCGTTAGATACCAGGATAAACTGTTTTTT
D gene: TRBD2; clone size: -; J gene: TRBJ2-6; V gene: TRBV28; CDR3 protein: CASRTPGGGSGANVLTF; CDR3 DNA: TGTGCCAGCAGGACTCCGGGAGGAGGCTCTGGGGCCAACGTCCTGACTTTC
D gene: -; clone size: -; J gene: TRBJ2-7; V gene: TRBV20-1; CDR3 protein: CSASRESNYEQYF; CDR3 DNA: TGCAGTGCTAGTCGCGAGTCCAACTACGAGCAGTACTTC
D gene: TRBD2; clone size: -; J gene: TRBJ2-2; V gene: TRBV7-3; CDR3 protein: CASSPGGVGTGELFF; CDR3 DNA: TGTGCCAGCAGCCCCGGGGGGGTCGGCACCGGGGAGCTGTTTTTT
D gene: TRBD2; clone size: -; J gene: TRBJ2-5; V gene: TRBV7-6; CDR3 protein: CASSLRLAGGLGETQYF; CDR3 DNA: TGTGCCAGCAGCTTAAGACTAGCGGGGGGCCTGGGGGAGACCCAGTACTTC
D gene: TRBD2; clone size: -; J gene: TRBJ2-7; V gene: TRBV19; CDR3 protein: CASRRDPGPGGYEQYF; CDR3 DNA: TGTGCCAGTAGGCGGGACCCGGGGCCGGGGGGCTACGAGCAGTACTTC
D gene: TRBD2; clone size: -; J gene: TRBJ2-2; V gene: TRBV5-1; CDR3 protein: CASSSRLTTREGELFF; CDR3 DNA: TGCGCCAGCAGCTCGCGCTTGACTACGCGGGAGGGGGAGCTGTTTTTT
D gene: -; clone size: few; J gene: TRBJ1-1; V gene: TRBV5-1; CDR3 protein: CASSLFEGNTEAFF; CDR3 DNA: TGCGCCAGCAGCTTGTTTGAGGGAAACACTGAAGCTTTCTTT
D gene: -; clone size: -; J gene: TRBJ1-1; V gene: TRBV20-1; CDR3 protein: CSARARTEAFF; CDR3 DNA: TGCAGTGCTAGAGCCAGGACTGAAGCTTTCTTT
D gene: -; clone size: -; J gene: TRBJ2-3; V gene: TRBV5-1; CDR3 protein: CASSLTGLDTDTQYF; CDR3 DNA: TGCGCCAGCAGCTTGACAGGGTTGGACACAGATACGCAGTATTTT
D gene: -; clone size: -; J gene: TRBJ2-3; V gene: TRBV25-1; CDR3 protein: CASLPSGTLSTDTQYF; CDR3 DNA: TGTGCCAGCCTTCCCTCCGGGACTCTAAGCACAGATACGCAGTATTTT
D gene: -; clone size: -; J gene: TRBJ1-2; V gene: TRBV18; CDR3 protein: CASSPPETGNYPYGYTF; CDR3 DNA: TGTGCCAGCTCACCACCGGAGACAGGCAATTACCCCTATGGCTACACCTTC
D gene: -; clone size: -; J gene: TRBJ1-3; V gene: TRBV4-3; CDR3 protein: CASSQDPTGAGNTIYF; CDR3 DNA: TGCGCCAGCAGCCAAGATCCTACGGGAGCGGGAAACACCATATATTTT
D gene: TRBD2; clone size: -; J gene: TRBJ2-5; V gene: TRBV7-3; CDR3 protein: CASSLTGGETQYF; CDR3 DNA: TGTGCCAGCAGCTTAACGGGAGGGGAGACCCAGTACTTC
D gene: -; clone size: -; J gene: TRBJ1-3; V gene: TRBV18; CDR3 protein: CASSPRSSTSGNTIYF; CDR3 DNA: TGTGCCAGCTCACCACGGAGCAGCACCTCTGGAAACACCATATATTTT
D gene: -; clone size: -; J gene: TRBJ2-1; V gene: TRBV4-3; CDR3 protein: CASSQDRNSYNEQFF; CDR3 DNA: TGCGCCAGCAGCCAAGACAGAAACTCCTACAATGAGCAGTTCTTC
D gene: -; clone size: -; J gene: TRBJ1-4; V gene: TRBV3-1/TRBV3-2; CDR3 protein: CASSLGRSGGATNEKLFF; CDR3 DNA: TGTGCCAGCAGCCTCGGAAGGTCGGGGGGAGCAACTAATGAAAAACTGTTTTTT
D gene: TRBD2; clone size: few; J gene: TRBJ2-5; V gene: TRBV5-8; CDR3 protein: CASSSGLAGAETQYF; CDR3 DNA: TGTGCCAGCAGCTCCGGACTAGCGGGGGCTGAGACCCAGTACTTC
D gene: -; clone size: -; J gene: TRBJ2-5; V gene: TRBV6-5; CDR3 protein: CASTDQGKETQYF; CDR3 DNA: TGTGCCAGTACTGACCAGGGTAAAGAGACCCAGTACTTC
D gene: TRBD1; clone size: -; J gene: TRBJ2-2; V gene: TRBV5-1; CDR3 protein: CASSPRGQGGAGELFF; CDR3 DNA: TGCGCCAGCAGCCCGAGGGGACAGGGTGGCGCCGGGGAGCTGTTTTTT
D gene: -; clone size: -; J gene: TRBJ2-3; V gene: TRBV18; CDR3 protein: CASSPAGDTQYF; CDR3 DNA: TGTGCCAGCTCACCAGCAGGGGATACGCAGTATTTT
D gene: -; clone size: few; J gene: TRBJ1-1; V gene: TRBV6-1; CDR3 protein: CASSVGSAGIYTEAFF; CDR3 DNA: TGTGCCAGCAGTGTAGGGTCGGCGGGTATCTACACTGAAGCTTTCTTT
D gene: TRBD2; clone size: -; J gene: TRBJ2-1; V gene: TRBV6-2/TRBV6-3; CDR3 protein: CASSNSGTSGSHEQFF; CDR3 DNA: TGTGCCAGCAGCAACTCCGGGACTAGCGGGAGTCATGAGCAGTTCTTC
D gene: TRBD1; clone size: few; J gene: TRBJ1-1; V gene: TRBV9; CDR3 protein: CASSVGDRATEAFF; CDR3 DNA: TGTGCCAGCAGCGTAGGAGACAGGGCCACTGAAGCTTTCTTT
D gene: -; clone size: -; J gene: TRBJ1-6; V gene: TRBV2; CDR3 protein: CASSVGSSYNSPLHF; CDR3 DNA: TGTGCCAGCAGTGTCGGGAGCTCCTATAATTCACCCCTCCACTTT
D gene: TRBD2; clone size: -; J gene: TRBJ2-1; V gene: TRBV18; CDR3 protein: CASSPEGLPPSGDNEQFF; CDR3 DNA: TGTGCCAGCTCACCAGAGGGCTTGCCACCTAGCGGGGACAATGAGCAGTTCTTC
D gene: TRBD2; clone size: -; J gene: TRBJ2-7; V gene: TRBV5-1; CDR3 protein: CASSLEPSGPGEQYF; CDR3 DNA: TGCGCCAGCAGCTTGGAACCTAGCGGGCCCGGCGAGCAGTACTTC
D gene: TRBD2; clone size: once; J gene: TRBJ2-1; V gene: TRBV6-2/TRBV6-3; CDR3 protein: CASSRFSSGRNEQFF; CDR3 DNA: TGTGCCAGCAGTCGGTTTAGTAGCGGGAGAAATGAGCAGTTCTTC
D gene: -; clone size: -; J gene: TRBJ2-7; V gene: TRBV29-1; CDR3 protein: CSAAARAEQYF; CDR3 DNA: TGCAGCGCCGCCGCGCGGGCCGAGCAGTACTTC
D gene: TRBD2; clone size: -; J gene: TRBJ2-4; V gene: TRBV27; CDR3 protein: CASSTGLAGRAKNIQYF; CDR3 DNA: TGTGCCAGCAGCACCGGACTAGCGGGGAGAGCCAAAAACATTCAGTACTTC
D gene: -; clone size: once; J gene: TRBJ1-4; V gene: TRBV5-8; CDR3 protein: CASSRRPNEKLFF; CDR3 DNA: TGTGCCAGCAGCCGGCGGCCTAATGAAAAACTGTTTTTT
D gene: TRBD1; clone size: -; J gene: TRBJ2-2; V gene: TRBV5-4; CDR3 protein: CASSQGGQENTGELFF; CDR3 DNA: TGTGCCAGCAGCCAGGGGGGACAGGAAAACACCGGGGAGCTGTTTTTT
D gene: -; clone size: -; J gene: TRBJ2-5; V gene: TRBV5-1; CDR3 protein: CASSYGGTRTGLETQYF; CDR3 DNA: TGCGCCAGCAGCTATGGGGGAACCCGTACAGGGTTGGAGACCCAGTACTTC
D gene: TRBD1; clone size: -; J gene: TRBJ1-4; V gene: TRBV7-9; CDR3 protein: CASSSTGTNEKLFF; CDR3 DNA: TGTGCCAGCAGCTCGACAGGGACTAATGAAAAACTGTTTTTT
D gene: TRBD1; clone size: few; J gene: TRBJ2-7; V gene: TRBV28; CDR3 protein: CASSLSAGGTYEQYF; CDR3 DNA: TGTGCCAGCAGTTTATCGGCAGGGGGCACCTACGAGCAGTACTTC